These T cell receptor beta chains were read from a single sample in a study of cytomegalovirus exposure and HLA in healthy donors. The protocol was immunoSEQ multiplex PCR, while the TCRdb copy is restricted to in-frame clones and leaves out a portion. The data show about 150,000 clones, around 90% seen once. Sequencing was performed on PBMCs. The receptors stem from a woman between 35 and 50 years old in good health and CMV-seronegative. Both conserved end residues are part of each CDR3. The D gene is left open where the match is weak. Size is stated for part of the rows, as once, few or many counts, or as a class when the clone is expanded.

TRBV28	TRBJ2-7	TRBD1	-	CASTTLLGQGGIEQYF	TGTGCCAGCACCACTCTACTTGGACAGGGAGGTATAGAGCAGTACTTC
TRBV7-7	TRBJ2-2	TRBD2	-	CASRPAGAGELFF	TGTGCCAGCAGGCCGGCGGGGGCCGGGGAGCTGTTTTTT
TRBV15	TRBJ2-7	TRBD1	few	CATSSSDRAEQYF	TGTGCCACCAGCAGCTCTGACAGGGCCGAGCAGTACTTC
TRBV4-2	TRBJ2-5	TRBD2	-	CASSQEGREGFETQYF	TGTGCCAGCAGCCAAGAAGGGCGGGAGGGATTTGAGACCCAGTACTTC
TRBV6-5	TRBJ1-1	-	-	CAICPRVGNTEAFF	TGTGCCATATGTCCCCGGGTCGGGAACACTGAAGCTTTCTTT
TRBV6-5	TRBJ1-5	TRBD1	-	CASSAQGPQPQHF	TGTGCCAGCAGTGCACAGGGGCCGCAGCCCCAGCATTTT
TRBV10-2	TRBJ2-7	-	-	CASSDRGLSYEQYF	TGCGCCAGCAGTGATCGGGGACTTTCCTACGAGCAGTACTTC
TRBV27	TRBJ2-4	TRBD2	-	CASSRGLAGYVAKNIQYF	TGTGCCAGCAGCCGGGGACTAGCGGGATATGTGGCCAAAAACATTCAGTACTTC
TRBV6-1	TRBJ2-7	-	-	CASSESTEPAYEQYF	TGTGCCAGCAGTGAGTCGACAGAGCCGGCCTACGAGCAGTACTTC
TRBV5-4	TRBJ2-2	-	-	CASSQPRVPGELFF	TGTGCCAGCAGCCAGCCCAGGGTCCCCGGGGAGCTGTTTTTT
TRBV19	TRBJ2-3	-	once	CASSGAPDTQYF	TGTGCCAGTAGTGGGGCACCCGATACGCAGTATTTT
TRBV4-1	TRBJ2-1	-	-	CASSWGFRGLGNEQFF	TGCGCCAGCAGCTGGGGCTTCCGGGGACTGGGCAATGAGCAGTTCTTC
TRBV18	TRBJ2-7	-	-	CASPDLSSYEQYF	TGTGCCAGCCCCGATTTAAGCTCCTACGAGCAGTACTTC
TRBV2	TRBJ2-1	TRBD2	-	CASRRTSEYNEQFF	TGTGCCAGCAGGAGGACTAGCGAGTACAATGAGCAGTTCTTC
TRBV2	TRBJ2-7	TRBD2	-	CASSEGLGGGYEQYF	TGTGCCAGCAGTGAAGGTTTGGGCGGGGGCTACGAGCAGTACTTC